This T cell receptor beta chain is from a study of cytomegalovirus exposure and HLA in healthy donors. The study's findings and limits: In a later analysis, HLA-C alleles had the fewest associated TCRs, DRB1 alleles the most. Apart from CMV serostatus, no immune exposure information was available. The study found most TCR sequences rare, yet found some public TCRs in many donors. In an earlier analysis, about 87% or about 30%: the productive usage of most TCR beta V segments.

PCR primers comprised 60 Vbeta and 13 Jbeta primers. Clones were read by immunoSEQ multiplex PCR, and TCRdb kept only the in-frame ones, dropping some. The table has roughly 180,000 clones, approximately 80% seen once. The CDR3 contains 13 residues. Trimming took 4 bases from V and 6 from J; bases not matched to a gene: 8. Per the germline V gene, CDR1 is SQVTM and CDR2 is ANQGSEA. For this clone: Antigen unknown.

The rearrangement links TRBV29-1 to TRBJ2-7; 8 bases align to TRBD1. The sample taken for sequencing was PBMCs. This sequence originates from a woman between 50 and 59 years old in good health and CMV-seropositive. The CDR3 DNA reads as TGCAGCGTTGCGGCGGACAGGGTAGTCGAGCAGTACTTC. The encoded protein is CSVAADRVVEQYF.